Listed below are T cell receptor beta chains from one sample, sequenced in a study of control samples from healthy donors and cancer patients. The assay was immunoSEQ multiplex PCR, and TCRdb's table has in-frame clones only and misses some. The sample yields 40,000 to 55,000 clones, roughly three quarters seen once. Sequences were obtained from formalin-fixed, paraffin-embedded tissue. Every receptor here comes from a male donor with melanoma. CDR3s include the opening cysteine and the closing phenylalanine or tryptophan. D genes are given only for firm matches. Rows give clone size only sometimes, using once, few, many, or a class for an expanded clone.

J gene: TRBJ2-1
D gene: .
clone size: .
V gene: TRBV10-3
CDR3 protein: CAISETGLKDEQFF
CDR3 DNA: TGTGCCATCAGTGAAACCGGACTAAAGGATGAGCAGTTCTTC

J gene: TRBJ1-1
D gene: .
clone size: .
V gene: TRBV6-5
CDR3 protein: CASAANTEAFF
CDR3 DNA: TGTGCCAGCGCTGCCAACACTGAAGCTTTCTTT

J gene: TRBJ1-4
D gene: .
clone size: .
V gene: TRBV6-1
CDR3 protein: CASSESRWPGDEKLFF
CDR3 DNA: TGTGCCAGCAGTGAATCTAGGTGGCCAGGGGATGAAAAACTGTTTTTT

J gene: TRBJ1-1
D gene: .
clone size: many
V gene: TRBV27
CDR3 protein: CASSTTGYTEAFF
CDR3 DNA: TGTGCCAGCAGTACCACAGGGTACACTGAAGCTTTCTTT

J gene: TRBJ1-6
D gene: .
clone size: .
V gene: TRBV6-4
CDR3 protein: CASSDSNNSPLHF
CDR3 DNA: TGTGCCAGCAGTGACTCCAACAATTCACCCCTCCACTTT

J gene: TRBJ2-7
D gene: .
clone size: large
V gene: TRBV2
CDR3 protein: CASKSNSGNSYEQYF
CDR3 DNA: TGTGCCAGTAAAAGCAATTCCGGCAATTCCTACGAGCAGTACTTC

J gene: TRBJ1-3
D gene: .
clone size: .
V gene: TRBV9
CDR3 protein: CASSPPVGVPSGNTIYF
CDR3 DNA: TGTGCCAGCAGCCCCCCTGTCGGAGTTCCTTCTGGAAACACCATATATTTT

J gene: TRBJ2-3
D gene: TRBD1
clone size: .
V gene: TRBV7-9
CDR3 protein: CASSLTGTGATDTQYF
CDR3 DNA: TGTGCCAGCAGCCTTACCGGGACAGGGGCGACAGATACGCAGTATTTT

J gene: TRBJ2-7
D gene: .
clone size: .
V gene: TRBV5-6
CDR3 protein: CASSPGDSPAYEQYF
CDR3 DNA: TGTGCCAGCAGCCCAGGGGACTCGCCAGCCTACGAGCAGTACTTC

J gene: TRBJ2-3
D gene: .
clone size: .
V gene: TRBV2
CDR3 protein: CASSDTRAYDTQYF
CDR3 DNA: TGTGCCAGCAGTGACACCCGGGCCTATGATACGCAGTATTTT

J gene: TRBJ1-4
D gene: TRBD1
clone size: .
V gene: TRBV30
CDR3 protein: CAWRPGQGPNEKLFF
CDR3 DNA: TGTGCCTGGAGGCCGGGACAGGGGCCTAATGAAAAACTGTTTTTT

J gene: TRBJ2-7
D gene: .
clone size: .
V gene: TRBV28
CDR3 protein: CTSSTTGSEQYF
CDR3 DNA: TGTACCAGCAGCACGACAGGCTCCGAGCAGTACTTC

J gene: TRBJ2-3
D gene: TRBD2
clone size: once
V gene: TRBV5-5
CDR3 protein: CASSQTSGRRADTQYF
CDR3 DNA: TGTGCCAGCAGCCAGACTAGCGGGAGGAGGGCAGATACGCAGTATTTT

J gene: TRBJ1-1
D gene: .
clone size: .
V gene: TRBV6-5
CDR3 protein: CASSTSTRNTEAFF
CDR3 DNA: TGTGCCAGCAGTACTAGCACAAGGAACACTGAAGCTTTCTTT

J gene: TRBJ1-4
D gene: .
clone size: .
V gene: TRBV29-1
CDR3 protein: CSVDSGPNEKLFF
CDR3 DNA: TGCAGCGTTGATTCGGGGCCTAATGAAAAACTGTTTTTT

J gene: TRBJ2-1
D gene: TRBD1
clone size: .
V gene: TRBV7-9
CDR3 protein: CASSLGQGAGYNEQFF
CDR3 DNA: TGTGCCAGCAGCTTAGGACAGGGGGCAGGCTACAATGAGCAGTTCTTC

J gene: TRBJ1-5
D gene: .
clone size: few
V gene: TRBV19
CDR3 protein: CASSIPVNQPQHF
CDR3 DNA: TGTGCCAGTAGTATCCCAGTCAATCAGCCCCAGCATTTT

J gene: TRBJ1-5
D gene: .
clone size: .
V gene: TRBV28
CDR3 protein: CASRVISQPQHF
CDR3 DNA: TGTGCCAGCAGAGTCATTTCTCAGCCCCAGCATTTT

J gene: TRBJ2-6
D gene: .
clone size: .
V gene: TRBV18
CDR3 protein: CASRQDSGANVLTF
CDR3 DNA: TGTGCCAGCCGACAGGACTCTGGGGCCAACGTCCTGACTTTC

J gene: TRBJ2-5
D gene: .
clone size: .
V gene: TRBV19
CDR3 protein: CASSISSKGYGETQYF
CDR3 DNA: TGTGCCAGTAGTATTTCCAGCAAAGGTTACGGAGAGACCCAGTACTTC

J gene: TRBJ2-3
D gene: TRBD2
clone size: medium-sized
V gene: TRBV2
CDR3 protein: CASSPAGDATDTQYF
CDR3 DNA: TGTGCCAGCAGCCCCGCGGGGGACGCCACAGATACGCAGTATTTT

J gene: TRBJ1-5
D gene: TRBD1
clone size: medium-sized
V gene: TRBV24-1
CDR3 protein: CATDRGPNQPQHF
CDR3 DNA: TGTGCCACCGATAGGGGGCCGAATCAGCCCCAGCATTTT

J gene: TRBJ2-5
D gene: TRBD2
clone size: .
V gene: TRBV7-9
CDR3 protein: CASSSAAGQETQYF
CDR3 DNA: TGTGCCAGCAGCTCCGCAGCGGGACAAGAGACCCAGTACTTC

J gene: TRBJ2-7
D gene: TRBD2
clone size: .
V gene: TRBV2
CDR3 protein: CASGNNYEQYF
CDR3 DNA: TGTGCTAGCGGGAACAACTACGAGCAGTACTTC

J gene: TRBJ2-1
D gene: .
clone size: .
V gene: TRBV15
CDR3 protein: CATSRDWRAEQFF
CDR3 DNA: TGTGCCACCAGCAGAGATTGGCGGGCCGAGCAGTTCTTC

J gene: TRBJ1-3
D gene: .
clone size: .
V gene: TRBV7-8
CDR3 protein: CASSPLRQSSGNTIYF
CDR3 DNA: TGTGCCAGCAGCCCCCTTCGACAGAGCTCTGGAAACACCATATATTTT

J gene: TRBJ1-6
D gene: .
clone size: many
V gene: TRBV6-6
CDR3 protein: CASSSDSTPYSPLHF
CDR3 DNA: TGTGCCAGCAGTTCCGACAGTACGCCATATTCACCCCTCCACTTT

J gene: TRBJ2-2
D gene: TRBD2
clone size: medium-sized
V gene: TRBV28
CDR3 protein: CASSLGLAGGGLRELFF
CDR3 DNA: TGTGCCAGCAGCCTTGGACTAGCGGGTGGGGGGTTGCGGGAGCTGTTTTTT

J gene: TRBJ2-1
D gene: .
clone size: .
V gene: TRBV18
CDR3 protein: CASSPVFGRAYNEQFF
CDR3 DNA: TGTGCCAGCTCACCAGTATTTGGCAGGGCGTACAATGAGCAGTTCTTC

J gene: TRBJ2-3
D gene: .
clone size: .
V gene: TRBV3-1/TRBV3-2
CDR3 protein: CASSPQFTLDTQYF
CDR3 DNA: TGTGCCAGCAGCCCTCAGTTTACCCTGGATACGCAGTATTTT

J gene: TRBJ1-1
D gene: TRBD1
clone size: medium-sized
V gene: TRBV19
CDR3 protein: CASQGAGSGTEAFF
CDR3 DNA: TGTGCCAGTCAGGGGGCAGGGTCGGGCACTGAAGCTTTCTTT

J gene: TRBJ1-5
D gene: TRBD1
clone size: .
V gene: TRBV30
CDR3 protein: CAWSGTGEFQPQHF
CDR3 DNA: TGTGCCTGGAGTGGGACAGGGGAATTTCAGCCCCAGCATTTT

J gene: TRBJ1-5
D gene: .
clone size: few
V gene: TRBV4-1
CDR3 protein: CASSQVQGMNQLQHF
CDR3 DNA: TGCGCCAGCAGCCAGGTCCAGGGAATGAATCAGCTCCAGCATTTT

J gene: TRBJ2-5
D gene: .
clone size: .
V gene: TRBV11-1
CDR3 protein: CASSSQSGLQETQYF
CDR3 DNA: TGTGCCAGCAGCTCGCAGTCAGGTCTACAAGAAACCCAGTACTTC

J gene: TRBJ2-2
D gene: .
clone size: few
V gene: TRBV27
CDR3 protein: CASSLYPNTGELFF
CDR3 DNA: TGTGCCAGCAGTTTATACCCGAACACCGGGGAGCTGTTTTTT

J gene: TRBJ2-2
D gene: .
clone size: few
V gene: TRBV6-1
CDR3 protein: CASSESRTGELFF
CDR3 DNA: TGTGCCAGCAGTGAGAGCCGGACCGGGGAGCTGTTTTTT

J gene: TRBJ2-2
D gene: .
clone size: .
V gene: TRBV11-3
CDR3 protein: CASSSRGTNTGELFF
CDR3 DNA: TGTGCCAGCAGCTCCAGGGGTACGAACACCGGGGAGCTGTTTTTT

J gene: TRBJ2-7
D gene: .
clone size: .
V gene: TRBV18
CDR3 protein: CASSPGSEYEQYF
CDR3 DNA: TGTGCCAGCTCACCGGGGTCCGAATACGAGCAGTACTTC

J gene: TRBJ1-4
D gene: .
clone size: .
V gene: TRBV2
CDR3 protein: CASSYGRANEKLFF
CDR3 DNA: TGTGCCAGCAGCTACGGACGGGCTAATGAAAAACTGTTTTTT

J gene: TRBJ2-1
D gene: TRBD2
clone size: once
V gene: TRBV11-3
CDR3 protein: CASSLTSGSADEQFF
CDR3 DNA: TGTGCCAGCAGCCTAACTAGCGGGAGTGCGGATGAGCAGTTCTTC

J gene: TRBJ1-2
D gene: .
clone size: .
V gene: TRBV7-8
CDR3 protein: CASSSQGRYGYTF
CDR3 DNA: TGTGCCAGCAGCTCCCAAGGACGCTATGGCTACACCTTC

J gene: TRBJ2-2
D gene: .
clone size: .
V gene: TRBV2
CDR3 protein: CAGADTGELFF
CDR3 DNA: TGTGCCGGGGCCGATACCGGGGAGCTGTTTTTT

J gene: TRBJ2-3
D gene: .
clone size: few
V gene: TRBV5-1
CDR3 protein: CASSLDGSTDTQYF
CDR3 DNA: TGCGCCAGCAGCTTGGACGGCAGCACAGATACGCAGTATTTT

J gene: TRBJ1-2
D gene: .
clone size: .
V gene: TRBV28
CDR3 protein: CASSFFMGYTF
CDR3 DNA: TGTGCCAGCAGCTTTTTTATGGGCTACACCTTC

J gene: TRBJ2-7
D gene: TRBD2
clone size: .
V gene: TRBV28
CDR3 protein: CASSPSGKSYSSYEQYF
CDR3 DNA: TGTGCCAGCAGCCCCAGCGGGAAATCCTATAGTTCCTACGAGCAGTACTTC

J gene: TRBJ2-2
D gene: .
clone size: .
V gene: TRBV28
CDR3 protein: CASSRGRFAGDSWELFF
CDR3 DNA: TGTGCCAGCAGTCGGGGTCGGTTCGCGGGTGATTCTTGGGAGCTGTTTTTT

J gene: TRBJ2-5
D gene: .
clone size: once
V gene: TRBV6-5
CDR3 protein: CASSLNGLLQETQYF
CDR3 DNA: TGTGCCAGCAGCCTAAATGGACTACTCCAAGAGACCCAGTACTTC

J gene: TRBJ2-1
D gene: .
clone size: .
V gene: TRBV21-1
CDR3 protein: CASSKRPGRGIEGCNEQFF
CDR3 DNA: TGTGCCAGCAGCAAGAGGCCAGGGAGGGGGATAGAGGGCTGCAATGAGCAGTTCTTC

J gene: TRBJ1-1
D gene: TRBD1
clone size: .
V gene: TRBV29-1
CDR3 protein: CSAGQMNTEAFF
CDR3 DNA: TGCAGCGCGGGACAGATGAACACTGAAGCTTTCTTT

J gene: TRBJ1-3
D gene: .
clone size: .
V gene: TRBV28
CDR3 protein: CASSSTPDGGNTIYF
CDR3 DNA: TGTGCCAGCAGTTCAACCCCGGACGGTGGAAACACCATATATTTT

J gene: TRBJ1-5
D gene: .
clone size: .
V gene: TRBV6-5
CDR3 protein: CASSYSHRLNQPQHF
CDR3 DNA: TGTGCCAGCAGTTACTCGCACAGGTTGAATCAGCCCCAGCATTTT

J gene: TRBJ2-5
D gene: TRBD2
clone size: .
V gene: TRBV18
CDR3 protein: CASSPGLAGVGETQYF
CDR3 DNA: TGTGCCAGCTCACCGGGACTAGCGGGAGTCGGGGAGACCCAGTACTTC

J gene: TRBJ1-6
D gene: .
clone size: .
V gene: TRBV28
CDR3 protein: CASSAGGMVGSPLHF
CDR3 DNA: TGTGCCAGCAGCGCCGGAGGGATGGTTGGTTCACCCCTCCACTTT

J gene: TRBJ1-5
D gene: .
clone size: .
V gene: TRBV7-9
CDR3 protein: CASSLETGTPEHF
CDR3 DNA: TGTGCCAGCAGCTTAGAGACTGGGACACCCGAGCATTTT

J gene: TRBJ1-2
D gene: TRBD1
clone size: .
V gene: TRBV5-1
CDR3 protein: CASSWGQSNVRGYTF
CDR3 DNA: TGCGCCAGCAGCTGGGGACAGTCAAACGTCCGGGGCTACACCTTC